The sequence of this T cell receptor (beta chain) was determined in a study of human T cells and chemical hapten exposure. Notes on the study in general: Positively correlated with patch test score were the counts of PT1 expanded TCRs.

Sample time point: pre-sensitization, week 0. Treatment here: therapeutic diphenylcyclopropenone sensitization with weekly scalp DPC. Researchers extracted total RNA from unfractionated whole blood. Trimming removed 6 bases from V and 3 bases from J, with 16 bases in between. The CDR3 has 15 residues. CDR1 is SGHKS and CDR2 is YYEKEE in the germline V gene (reference sequence). TCRdb re-called the RACE reads with MiXCR, one entry per CDR3 protein. The data show 56,000 or so distinct CDR3 sequences, 9.5% to 10% seen once. This clonotype was detected many times. Antigen unknown. The V call is TRBV5-5, the J call TRBJ1-5; possible D gene TRBD1, 6 bases. The sequence was obtained from a woman aged 30 to 39 with alopecia areata. Some clones in this sample may be carry-over from other donors' samples. Sequences were derived from whole blood, sampled in connection with sensitization to the hapten diphenylcyclopropenone (DPC). CDR3 sequence reads: CASNTGGQNNQPQHF. The CDR3 DNA reads TGTGCCAGCAACACTGGGGGGCAGAACAATCAGCCCCAGCATTTT.